The next 18 T cell receptor beta chains were all read from a single sample in a study of beta chain features in type 1 diabetes. As every portion of the isolated RNA was reverse transcribed, the sequencing read expressed TCRB transcripts. Using immunoSEQ multiplex PCR, the repertoire was profiled, and TCRdb retains in-frame clones only, with some absent. The sample has 500,000 to 700,000 clones, about a sixth seen once; the top ten hold 0.07% to 0.095%. Sequencing was carried out using naive CD4+ T cells from blood. These receptors were obtained from a man aged 18 to 29 in good health.

The chain couples TRBV15 to TRBJ2-2; 7 positions agree with TRBD2. With 7 bases clipped from V and 1 base from J, the junction kept 0 bases outside the gene matches. Germline loops: CDR1 LNHNV, CDR2 YYDKDF (reference sequence). CDR3 length: 13 residues. This CDR3 reads CATTGGNTGELFF. As DNA, the CDR3 is TGTGCCACCACGGGGGGGAACACCGGGGAGCTGTTTTTT.

V gene TRBV28 combines with J gene TRBJ2-2; no firm D call. Per the germline V gene, CDR1 is MDHEN and CDR2 is SYDVKM. The CDR3 runs 13 residues. V lost 6 bases and J 3 bases, leaving 8 bases between the germline ends. CDR3 bases: TGTGCCAGCAGCAAAGGTTACACCGGGGAGCTGTTTTTT. It encodes CASSKGYTGELFF.

J is TRBJ1-4 and V is TRBV6-5; 9 nucleotides line up with TRBD1. V lost 2 bases and J lost 2; bases outside the gene matches: 0. This CDR3 is built from 15 residues. CDR1 is MNHEY and CDR2 is SVGAGI in the germline V gene. The DNA for the CDR3 is TGTGCCAGCAGTTACGGGACAGGGACTAATGAAAAACTGTTTTTT. This codes for CASSYGTGTNEKLFF.

The chain uses TRBV4-3 and TRBJ2-3, with D hard to call. V shed 4 bases and J shed 2 bases, with 19 bases lying between them. Per the germline V gene, CDR1 is LGHNA and CDR2 is YSLEER. There are 17 residues in the CDR3. CDR3 sequence reads: CASSPFKDAGITDTQYF. The CDR3 DNA follows: TGCGCCAGCAGCCCCTTCAAGGACGCAGGAATCACAGATACGCAGTATTTT.

V usage is TRBV5-4 and J usage is TRBJ1-1; no clear D gene. With 0 bases removed from V and 3 bases from J, the gap between germline ends came to 9 bases. CDR3 size: 14 residues. Germline V gene data show CDR1 as SGHNT and CDR2 as YYREEE (reference sequence). The CDR3 sequence is CASSLVGRYTEAFF. For the CDR3, the DNA is TGTGCCAGCAGCTTGGTGGGGAGGTACACTGAAGCTTTCTTT. The entire variable domain, with the rest obtained from reference TRBV5-4 and TRBJ1-1, is as follows: ETGVTQSPTHLIKTRGQQVTLRCSSQSGHNTVSWYQQALGQGPQFIFQYYREEENGRGNFPPRFSGLQFPNYSSELNVNALELDDSALYLCASSLVGRYTEAFFGQGTRLTVV.

This clone showed up just a few times. The V gene is TRBV7-8, the J gene TRBJ2-7; 7 nucleotides align to TRBD1. Trimming at V came to 8 bases and at J to 6 bases, leaving 13 bases not matched to a gene. This CDR3 contains 14 residues. The germline gives CDR1 SGHVS, CDR2 FQNEAQ. CDR3 protein: CASYRGAQGSEQYF. CDR3 DNA sequence: TGTGCCAGCTACAGGGGAGCACAGGGGTCCGAGCAGTACTTC.

This clone was observed a few times. V and J are TRBV7-9 and TRBJ1-1; D gene unclear. The CDR3 sequence is 13 residues long. V was pared by 5 bases and J by 4 bases, with 11 bases between. Per germline, CDR1 SEHNR and CDR2 FQNEAQ (reference sequence). DNA of the CDR3: TGTGCCAGCAGCGTCGGCGGGGTCACTGAAGCTTTCTTT. Protein sequence: CASSVGGVTEAFF. The entire variable domain, with the rest obtained from reference TRBV7-9 and TRBJ1-1, is as follows: DTGVSQNPRHKITKRGQNVTFRCDPISEHNRLYWYRQTLGQGPEFLTYFQNEAQLEKSRLLSDRFSAERPKGSFSTLEIQRTEQGDSAMYLCASSVGGVTEAFFGQGTRLTVV.

This clone was detected only a few times. The genes are TRBV7-3 and TRBJ2-5, with D perhaps matching TRBD2 (6 bases). CDR1 is SGHTA, CDR2 FQGTGA, per germline. The CDR3 extends over 14 amino acids. The germline V and J ends were trimmed by 0 bases and 5 bases, with 10 bases remaining between them. In DNA form, the CDR3 reads TGTGCCAGCAGCTTAACTAGCGGCGGGGAGACCCAGTACTTC. It yields the protein CASSLTSGGETQYF. Full variable domain (remainder filled in from reference TRBV7-3 and TRBJ2-5): GAGVSQTPSNKVTEKGKYVELRCDPISGHTALYWYRQSLGQGPEFLIYFQGTGAADDSGLPNDRFFAVRPEGSVSTLKIQRTERGDSAVYLCASSLTSGGETQYFGPGTRLLVL.

This chain uses TRBV27 with TRBJ2-7; D remains ambiguous. The germline V gene encodes CDR1 MNHEY and CDR2 SMNVEV (reference sequence). This CDR3 contains 14 residues. Trimming shortened V by 3 bases and J by 0 bases, and 9 bases separated the two germline ends. Written as DNA, the CDR3 is TGTGCCAGCAGTTTCAATGACCACTCCTACGAGCAGTACTTC. Translating it yields CASSFNDHSYEQYF.

This chain uses TRBV2 with TRBJ1-1; D ambiguous. The CDR3 consists of 11 residues. CDR1 and CDR2 (germline): SNHLY, FYNNEI. V was clipped by 7 bases and J by 5 bases, with 8 bases between them. Here the CDR3 reads CASKRRTEAFF. DNA for the CDR3: TGTGCCAGCAAAAGACGGACTGAAGCTTTCTTT.

The chain links TRBV29-1 to TRBJ1-2; D is perhaps TRBD1 (6 bases). In germline, CDR1 is SQVTM, CDR2 ANQGSEA. The length of the CDR3 is 10 residues. V lost 7 bases to trimming and J lost 7 bases, with 10 bases between them. The CDR3 spells CSAGQIGYTF. The CDR3 nucleotides read TGCAGCGCCGGACAGATTGGCTACACCTTC.

The V and J genes are TRBV4-1 and TRBJ2-2, with TRBD2 matching 7 bases. CDR1 MGHRA and CDR2 YSYEKL come from the germline V gene. CDR3 length: 15 residues. The ends lost 0 bases at V and 3 bases at J; junction bases unmatched: 1. The DNA of the CDR3 is TGCGCCAGCAGCCAAGAGGGGAGGGACACCGGGGAGCTGTTTTTT. Translation: CASSQEGRDTGELFF.

This clone was found a few times. The chain couples TRBV5-1 to TRBJ2-6; perhaps TRBD1 as D (5 bases). V was pared by 2 bases and J by 0 bases, with 6 bases between. CDR1 is SGHRS, CDR2 YFSETQ, per germline. This CDR3 has 15 amino acids. CDR3 nucleotides: TGCGCCAGCAGCTTCAGGGCCTCTGGGGCCAACGTCCTGACTTTC. Its protein product is CASSFRASGANVLTF.

The chain combines TRBV10-3 with TRBJ2-7; D gene uncertain. The CDR3 is made up of 11 amino acids. CDR1 ENHRY and CDR2 SYGVKD come from the germline V gene. The V and J ends lost 6 bases and 5 bases respectively, with 8 bases between them. The CDR3 is CAISALDEQYF. CDR3 bases: TGTGCCATCAGCGCCCTGGACGAGCAGTACTTC.

This clone has a handful of counts. V and J are TRBV15 and TRBJ2-1, with 8 bases that match TRBD2. This CDR3 comprises 15 residues. V lost 2 bases to trimming and J lost 6 bases; unmatched junction nucleotides: 6. Germline CDR1 is LNHNV and CDR2 is YYDKDF (reference sequence). CDR3 sequence (DNA): TGTGCCACCAGCAGAAGGACTAGCCTTAGCAATGAGCAGTTCTTC. Translating it yields CATSRRTSLSNEQFF.

The rearrangement uses TRBV19 and TRBJ1-5; weak D call: TRBD1 (6 bases). From germline, CDR1 is LNHDA and CDR2 SQIVND (reference sequence). The CDR3 extends over 16 amino acids. Trimming left V 5 bases short and J 0 bases short, with 14 bases between. CDR3 coding DNA: TGTGCCAGTAGTCCCACCGGGACATATAGCAATCAGCCCCAGCATTTT. Protein product: CASSPTGTYSNQPQHF.

The chain couples TRBV7-2 to TRBJ1-6; D gene unclear. V was cut by 6 bases and J by 5 bases, with 11 bases left in between. This CDR3 comprises 14 residues. Germline loops: CDR1 SGHTA, CDR2 FQGNSA. The DNA of the CDR3 is TGTGCCAGCAGACCGAGGGTCCATAATTCACCCCTCCACTTT. Protein: CASRPRVHNSPLHF.

This clone has only a few counts. The chain carries TRBV7-8 and TRBJ2-1, with D tentatively TRBD1 (5 bases). Germline CDR1 and CDR2: SGHVS and FQNEAQ. This CDR3 region has 15 residues. V dropped 1 base and J dropped 3 bases, with 10 bases sitting between them. As DNA, the CDR3 is TGTGCCAGCAGCTTAGGACAGCTTATCTACAATGAGCAGTTCTTC. It is translated as CASSLGQLIYNEQFF.